This entry describes one TCR beta chain. Its antigen remains unknown. The data belong to a study of CD8+ T cells in alopecia areata. General study findings and limits: Persistence of many expanded lesional clones was seen in scalp and blood during tofacitinib. For patients receiving tofacitinib, scalp clonality and expanded CD8+ clones among the top 100 significantly decreased. Baseline CD8+ expansion's link to response remains uncertain, as there was one nonresponder.

RNA extraction and reverse transcription yielded cDNA as sequencing template. The repertoire was sequenced with immunoSEQ multiplex PCR; TCRdb's copy has only in-frame clones and lacks some. Found here are about 270,000 clones, 45% to 70% of them singletons; the top ten hold 0.9% to 0.95%. CDR1 and CDR2 (germline): SNHLY, FYNNEI. This CDR3 region has 17 residues. The ends lost 7 bases at V and 1 base at J; junction bases unmatched: 10. Treatment described: oral pan-JAK inhibitor, 5-10 mg twice daily. The TCR originated in a human donor with alopecia areata. The starting material was CD4+ T cells sorted from blood, obtained at approximately week 52, from a patient treated with tofacitinib. The genes are TRBV2 and TRBJ2-2; TRBD2 agrees at 9 bases. This chain's CDR3 is CASTAPPAGGNTGELFF. In DNA form, the CDR3 reads TGTGCCAGCACTGCACCCCCAGCGGGGGGGAACACCGGGGAGCTGTTTTTT.